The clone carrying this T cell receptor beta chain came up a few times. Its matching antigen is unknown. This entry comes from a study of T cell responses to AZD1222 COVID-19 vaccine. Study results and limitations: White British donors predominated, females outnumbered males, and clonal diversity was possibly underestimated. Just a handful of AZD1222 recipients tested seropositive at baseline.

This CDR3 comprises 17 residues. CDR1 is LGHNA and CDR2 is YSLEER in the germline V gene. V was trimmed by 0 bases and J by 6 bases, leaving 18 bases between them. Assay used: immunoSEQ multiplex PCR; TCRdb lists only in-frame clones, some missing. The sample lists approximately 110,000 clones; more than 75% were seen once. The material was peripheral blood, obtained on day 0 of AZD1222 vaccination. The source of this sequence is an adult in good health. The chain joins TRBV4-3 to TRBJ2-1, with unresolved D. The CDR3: CASSQDGFRIPGNEQFF. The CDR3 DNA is TGCGCCAGCAGCCAAGATGGGTTCAGGATCCCAGGCAATGAGCAGTTCTTC.